What follows describes a single TCR beta chain. This clonotype was seen a handful of times. Its target antigen remains unknown. No qualities accompany the bases; no much larger clone lies one base away. This sample stems from a study of T cell repertoires in cytomegalovirus infection (dated by TCRdb to the late 2010s). In terms of the full investigation: Because public TCR beta signatures pointed to carriage of CMV infection together with the matching HLA type, the HLA type of each donor mattered for the analysis.

The germline V gene yields SGHDT for CDR1 and YYEEEE for CDR2. Trimming at the junction amounts to 2 bases on V and 7 bases on J, and the germline ends lie 13 bases apart. Reading from cysteine to phenylalanine, the CDR3 counts 14 amino acids. Of the read, only the CDR3 DNA is kept; its 42 bases are in frame from base 1. TCRdb shows the sequencer as Illumina HiSeq 1500. Clones were called with MiXCR by TCRdb after fastp trimmed the public reads at Q25, and only in-frame beta chains were retained. Rows are combined by CDR3 protein, so each entry shows the most common genes and DNA. This sample is represented by fewer than 200,000 distinct CDR3 sequences; approximately 15% of them were singletons. 20% to 30% of the sample belongs to the ten largest clones. Points the paper makes about the study in general: Cumulative frequency of public TCR beta family members discriminated carriers of CMV infection plus the relevant HLA type in this cohort and an independent 352-donor cohort. The ex vivo response was dominated by HLA-C-restricted CMV-specific TCR beta clonotypes, which also provided the single most frequent clonotype in two of eight donors.

This clonotype was obtained from a human donor in good health (CMV status not recorded). Some clones in this sample may be carry-over from other donors' samples. The sequence joins TRBV5-6 to TRBJ1-5, with the D gene call left open. Sequenced material: PBMCs. The DNA sequence is TGTGCCAGCAGCTTAGCCGGGAGGAAGCAGCCCCAGCATTTT. This gives the protein CASSLAGRKQPQHF.